This T cell receptor beta chain appears in the sequencing data of a study of CD8 T cells in Susac syndrome. Random hexamers were used to reverse transcribe the RNA input (about 0.5 to 1 ug). TCRdb redid the calling of the immunoSEQ multiplex PCR reads with MiXCR, one entry per CDR3 protein. The sample gives 75,000 to 100,000 distinct CDR3 sequences, 95% of which show up once; under 0.6% is in the top ten. The patients with Susac syndrome were individuals who fulfilled the recently defined diagnostic criteria for disease that was either definite or probable. The origin of this receptor is a human donor with Susac syndrome. Sequencing was carried out using CD8+ T cells from PBMCs.

The CDR3 spells CASSLGGNAQDTQYF. CDR3 nucleotides: TGTGCCAGCAGCTTAGGGGGTAACGCACAAGATACGCAGTATTTT. The chain joins TRBV13 to TRBJ2-3; D is unresolved. Germline V gene data show CDR1 as PRHDT and CDR2 as FYEKMQ (reference sequence). Trimming removed 0 bases from V and 5 bases from J, with 12 bases in between. The CDR3 consists of 15 residues. Full variable domain (rest looked up from reference TRBV13 and TRBJ2-3): AAGVIQSPRHLIKEKRETATLKCYPIPRHDTVYWYQQGPGQDPQFLISFYEKMQSDKGSIPDRFSAQQFSDYHSELNMSSLELGDSALYFCASSLGGNAQDTQYFGPGTRLTVL.